One and the same sample provided the 25 T cell receptor beta chains below, sequenced in a study of memory CD4+ T cells and cytomegalovirus serostatus. TCRdb keeps only in-frame clones here, not all; method: immunoSEQ multiplex PCR. The sample has tens of thousands of clones, about 75% seen once; the top ten hold about 4.5%. Single viable CD3+CD4+CD8-CD45RO+ cells were sorted as the memory CD4+ T cells. The sample consisted of memory CD4+ T cells from blood. These receptors originate from an adult in good health and CMV-seropositive.

This clone was recorded once. Other DNA sequences in the same sample also yield this CDR3. This chain joins TRBV27 and TRBJ2-7, with 7 bases aligning to TRBD2. The V gene's germline CDR1 is MNHEY and CDR2 SMNVEV (reference sequence). V trimming: 6 bases; J trimming: 1 base; junction bases outside the gene matches: 3. This CDR3 comprises 13 residues. CDR3: CASRRLASYEQYF. In DNA, the CDR3 is TGTGCCAGCAGAAGACTAGCTTCCTACGAGCAGTACTTC.

This rearrangement joins TRBV6-1 to TRBJ1-5; a weak D match, TRBD1 (5 bases). The V gene's germline CDR1 is MNHNS and CDR2 SASEGT. The CDR3 consists of 15 residues. Between the trimmed V and J ends, which lost 7 bases and 3 bases, there was a span of 16 bases. The DNA of the CDR3 is TGTGCCAGCACACTATCGGGGGGACCCAATCAGCCCCAGCATTTT. Protein sequence: CASTLSGGPNQPQHF.

By proportion, this clone is medium-sized. The V gene is TRBV7-9, the J gene TRBJ1-1; a possible D gene is TRBD1 (5 bases). Germline V gene sequence: CDR1 SEHNR, CDR2 FQNEAQ (reference sequence). The V end was cut by 4 bases, the J end by 4 bases, with 10 bases between. The CDR3 has 13 residues. CDR3 loop: CASSWGSGTEAFF. The CDR3 DNA sequence: TGTGCCAGCAGCTGGGGGTCGGGCACTGAAGCTTTCTTT.

About this clone: Its ends do not fully match the called genes, so a read error is possible. The chain carries TRBV7-4 and TRBJ1-2; unclear D gene. The germline V gene has CDR1 SGHVT and CDR2 SQSDAQ. There are 13 residues in the CDR3. The CDR3 DNA is TGTGCCACCAGCCCCCGGAATAACTATGGCTACACCTTC. Its protein is CATSPRNNYGYTF.

V is TRBV14 and J is TRBJ1-2, with D tentatively TRBD1 (5 bases). The CDR3 loop spans 15 amino acids. Trimming stripped 1 base from V and 7 bases from J, with 16 bases between. CDR1 is SGHDN and CDR2 is FVKESK in the germline V gene. The CDR3 region has the DNA TGTGCCAGCAGCCAAGTCAGAGGGGCTCTGAGTGGCTACACCTTC. Residues: CASSQVRGALSGYTF. Looking up the rest from reference TRBV14 and TRBJ1-2 gives the full variable domain: EAGVTQFPSHSVIEKGQTVTLRCDPISGHDNLYWYRRVMGKEIKFLLHFVKESKQDESGMPNNRFLAERTGGTYSTLKVQPAELEDSGVYFCASSQVRGALSGYTFGSGTRLTVV.

The chain uses TRBV28 and TRBJ2-5; D is perhaps TRBD1 (6 bases). V lost 6 bases and J lost 0, with 11 bases in between. Germline-derived CDR1 and CDR2 are MDHEN and SYDVKM. CDR3 length equals 14 residues. The CDR3 here is CASRPGQYQETQYF. The CDR3, as DNA: TGTGCCAGCAGACCCGGACAGTACCAAGAGACCCAGTACTTC.

This rearrangement joins TRBV6-1 to TRBJ1-5; D remains ambiguous. The ends were cut back, 7 bases at V and 4 bases at J, with 11 bases in the middle. Germline V lookup: CDR1 MNHNS, CDR2 SASEGT. The CDR3 totals 13 residues. The CDR3 sequence is CASTVDGNQPQHF. The CDR3 DNA sequence: TGTGCCAGCACGGTCGACGGTAATCAGCCCCAGCATTTT.

CDR3 DNA: TGTGCCAGCAGTTACTCCGAAAATCATCAGCCCCAGCATTTT. As protein: CASSYSENHQPQHF. The chain joins TRBV6-6 to TRBJ1-5; D uncertain. CDR1 is MNHNY and CDR2 is SVGAGI in the germline V gene (reference sequence). The CDR3 extends over 14 amino acids. V dropped 0 bases and J dropped 5 bases, with 8 bases sitting between them.

This clone appeared a single time. The chain joins TRBV5-8 to TRBJ2-2; D unclear. V was pared by 0 bases and J by 2 bases, with 8 bases between. The CDR3 contains 15 residues. Germline CDR1 reads SGHTS; CDR2 reads YDEGEE. The DNA for the CDR3 is TGTGCCAGCAGCTTGGGGCAGATTAACACCGGGGAGCTGTTTTTT. It encodes CASSLGQINTGELFF.

The chain carries TRBV4-1 and TRBJ1-5, with D uncertain. Germline V gene sequence: CDR1 MGHRA, CDR2 YSYEKL. CDR3 size: 14 residues. V was shortened by 4 bases and J by 6 bases, with 13 bases between the two germline ends. CDR3: CASSRNPIAQPQHF. The DNA of the CDR3 is TGCGCCAGCAGCCGAAACCCCATTGCTCAGCCCCAGCATTTT.

This clone was detected a few times. This sequence joins TRBV10-3 and TRBJ2-7; 7 positions agree with TRBD2. The V gene end was trimmed by 0 bases and the J gene end by 5 bases; junction bases not matched to a gene: 7. Germline lookup yields CDR1 ENHRY and CDR2 SYGVKD. The CDR3 loop spans 15 amino acids. The CDR3 protein is CAISESPRGLDEQYF. Written as DNA, the CDR3 is TGTGCCATCAGTGAGTCTCCGCGGGGGTTGGACGAGCAGTACTTC.

The chain has TRBV5-1 and TRBJ1-3; TRBD1 is a possible D gene (5 bases). CDR1 SGHRS and CDR2 YFSETQ come from the germline V gene. Trimming took 4 bases from V and 3 from J, leaving 14 bases between them. The CDR3 spans 15 residues. The DNA for the CDR3 is TGCGCCAGCAGCAAAGGGCAGGGCAGTGGAAACACCATATATTTT. This encodes CASSKGQGSGNTIYF.

V and J are TRBV5-1 and TRBJ2-3, with a possible D match to TRBD2 (7 bases). CDR3 length: 17 amino acids. CDR1 is SGHRS, CDR2 YFSETQ, per germline. Trimming removed 0 bases at V and 1 base at J, with 15 bases between. CDR3 coding DNA: TGCGCCAGCAGCTTGGGTGGGGGGGCACACCGCACAGATACGCAGTATTTT. It encodes CASSLGGGAHRTDTQYF.

The V and J genes are TRBV7-2 and TRBJ2-7; TRBD1 is a possible D gene (5 bases). This CDR3 comprises 14 residues. Germline V gives CDR1 SGHTA, CDR2 FQGNSA. The V end lost 1 base, the J end lost 9 bases, and 16 bases lay between the germline ends. The CDR3 coding sequence is TGTGCCAGCAGCTTAGATAGCAGGGAAAAAAGGCAGTACTTC. Protein sequence: CASSLDSREKRQYF. The whole variable domain, filled in from reference TRBV7-2 and TRBJ2-7, reads GAGVSQSPSNKVTEKGKDVELRCDPISGHTALYWYRQSLGQGLEFLIYFQGNSAPDKSGLPSDRFSAERTGGSVSTLTIQRTQQEDSAVYLCASSLDSREKRQYFGPGTRLTVT.

The chain carries TRBV5-6 and TRBJ1-1; D call uncertain. Between the trimmed V and J ends, which lost 2 bases and 0 bases, there was a span of 14 bases. Germline V gene lookup returns CDR1 SGHDT and CDR2 YYEEEE. This CDR3 has 16 residues. CDR3 loop: CASSFRGRRMNTEAFF. In DNA form, the CDR3 reads TGTGCCAGCAGCTTCCGGGGAAGGCGAATGAACACTGAAGCTTTCTTT.

The chain employs TRBV7-8 and TRBJ2-6; 8 nucleotides line up with TRBD1. The CDR3 length is 16 residues. CDR1 and CDR2 (germline): SGHVS, FQNEAQ. V lost 2 bases and J lost 4; bases outside the gene matches: 4. CDR3: CASSLSRDRGANVLTF. The CDR3 DNA reads TGTGCCAGCAGCTTATCCCGGGACAGGGGGGCCAACGTCCTGACTTTC.

The chain is built from TRBV11-3 and TRBJ1-1; no clear D gene. Germline CDR1 reads SGHNT; CDR2 reads YENEEA. The CDR3 extends over 14 amino acids. V was trimmed by 5 bases and J by 0 bases, leaving 10 bases between them. The CDR3 DNA reads as TGTGCCAGCAGCGCCGGTGGGGTGAACACTGAAGCTTTCTTT. Translation: CASSAGGVNTEAFF. Variable domain in full (rest from reference TRBV11-3 and TRBJ1-1): EAGVVQSPRYKIIEKKQPVAFWCNPISGHNTLYWYLQNLGQGPELLIRYENEEAVDDSQLPKDRFSAERLKGVDSTLKIQPAELGDSAVYLCASSAGGVNTEAFFGQGTRLTVV.

The chain is built from TRBV18 and TRBJ1-2; D unclear. Germline V gene data show CDR1 as KGHSH and CDR2 as LQKENI. The CDR3 has 15 amino acids. Deletions cut 2 bases from V and 2 bases from J, with 12 bases between. In nucleotides, the CDR3 is TGTGCCAGCTCACCAGACCCCAGTGGGAACTATGGCTACACCTTC. Its protein is CASSPDPSGNYGYTF.

The V call is TRBV2, the J call TRBJ2-3, with 8 bases fitting TRBD2. V was clipped by 8 bases and J by 4 bases; unmatched bases: 5. The germline CDR1 and CDR2 sequences are SNHLY and FYNNEI. This CDR3 region has 13 residues. In nucleotides, the CDR3 is TGTGCCAGCCAGAGGACTAGCCCAGATACGCAGTATTTT. It specifies CASQRTSPDTQYF. Combining the CDR3 with reference TRBV2 and TRBJ2-3 gives the whole variable domain EPEVTQTPSHQVTQMGQEVILRCVPISNHLYFYWYRQILGQKVEFLVSFYNNEISEKSEIFDDQFSVERPDGSNFTLKIRSTKLEDSAMYFCASQRTSPDTQYFGPGTRLTVL.

This chain links TRBV5-1 with TRBJ1-4; TRBD1 matches 10 bases. J lost 7 bases, V lost 4 bases, and 4 bases had no gene match. The CDR3 is 14 residues long. CDR1 and CDR2 (germline): SGHRS, YFSETQ. CDR3 bases: TGCGCCAGCAGCCTGGGACAGGGGCCTGAAAAACTGTTTTTT. Residues: CASSLGQGPEKLFF.

The gene calls are TRBV7-2 and TRBJ1-1; the D gene is possibly TRBD1 (5 bases). Trimming pared 2 bases from V and 9 bases from J, leaving 22 bases between. The germline CDR1 and CDR2 sequences are SGHTA and FQGNSA. The CDR3 runs to 16 residues. DNA for the CDR3: TGTGCCAGCAGCTTAAATGGGGGGTCGGGGACCGGGAAAGCTTTCTTT. Protein sequence: CASSLNGGSGTGKAFF. Full variable domain (outside the CDR3, taken from reference TRBV7-2 and TRBJ1-1): GAGVSQSPSNKVTEKGKDVELRCDPISGHTALYWYRQSLGQGLEFLIYFQGNSAPDKSGLPSDRFSAERTGGSVSTLTIQRTQQEDSAVYLCASSLNGGSGTGKAFFGQGTRLTVV.

The chain combines TRBV7-2 with TRBJ2-2, with D tentatively TRBD1 (6 bases). The V gene lost 5 bases and the J gene lost 5 bases, with 9 bases spanning the gap. The V gene's germline CDR1 is SGHTA and CDR2 FQGNSA. This CDR3 has 13 amino acids. The chain's CDR3 is CASSTGMTGELFF. The CDR3 bases are TGTGCCAGCAGCACAGGGATGACCGGGGAGCTGTTTTTT.

This chain joins TRBV30 and TRBJ1-1; D is unclear. CDR1 GTSNPN and CDR2 SVGIG come from the germline V gene (reference sequence). V lost 2 bases, J lost 4 bases, and 5 bases lay in between. CDR3 length equals 11 residues. This CDR3 is CAWSRVTEAFF. CDR3 sequence (DNA): TGTGCCTGGAGTCGGGTCACTGAAGCTTTCTTT.

This chain uses TRBV5-1 with TRBJ2-7; 14 bases fit TRBD2. CDR3 length equals 18 residues. CDR1 and CDR2 (germline): SGHRS, YFSETQ. V gave up 4 bases and J gave up 3 bases; unmatched junction bases: 12. The CDR3 nucleotides read TGCGCCAGCAGCGGGACTAGCGGGGGCCATCCTCGGCACTACGAGCAGTACTTC. Residues: CASSGTSGGHPRHYEQYF.

Only a few counts were recorded for this clone. J is TRBJ2-5 and V is TRBV1. TRBV1 is listed as a pseudogene. CDR3 length: 15 residues. As DNA, the CDR3 is TGCACCAGCAGCCCTATTGGAGTGGGGGAAGAGACCCAGTACTTC. The encoded protein is CTSSPIGVGEETQYF.